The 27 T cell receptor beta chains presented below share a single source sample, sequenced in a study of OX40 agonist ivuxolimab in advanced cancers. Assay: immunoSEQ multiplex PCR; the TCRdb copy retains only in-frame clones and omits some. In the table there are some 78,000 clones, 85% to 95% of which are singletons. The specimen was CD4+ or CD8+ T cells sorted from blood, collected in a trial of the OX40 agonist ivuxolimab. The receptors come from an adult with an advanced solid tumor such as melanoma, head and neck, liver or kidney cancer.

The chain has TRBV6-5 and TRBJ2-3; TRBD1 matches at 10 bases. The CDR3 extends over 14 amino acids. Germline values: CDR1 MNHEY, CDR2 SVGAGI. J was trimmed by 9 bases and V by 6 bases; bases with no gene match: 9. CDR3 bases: TGTGCCAGCAGCTCGGACAGGGGGACCGGGACGCAGTATTTT. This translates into CASSSDRGTGTQYF.

CDR3 nucleotides: TGTGCCAGCAGTGGCCTCACAGATACGCAGTATTTT. The encoded protein is CASSGLTDTQYF. The chain recombines TRBV25-1 with TRBJ2-3; no clear D gene. V gave up 4 bases and J gave up 2 bases, with 4 bases separating them. CDR1 and CDR2 from the germline V gene are MGHDK and SYGVNS. The CDR3 spans 12 residues.

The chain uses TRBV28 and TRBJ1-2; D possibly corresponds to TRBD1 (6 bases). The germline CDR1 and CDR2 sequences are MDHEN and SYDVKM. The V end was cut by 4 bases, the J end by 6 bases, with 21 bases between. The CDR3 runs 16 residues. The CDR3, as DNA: TGTGCCAGCAGTTGGGGGGGGACAAGTAAAGTCCATGGCTACACCTTC. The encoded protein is CASSWGGTSKVHGYTF.

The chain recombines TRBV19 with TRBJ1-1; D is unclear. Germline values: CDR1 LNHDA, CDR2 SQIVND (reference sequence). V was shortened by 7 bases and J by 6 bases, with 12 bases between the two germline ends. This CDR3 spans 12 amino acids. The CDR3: CASTRGLPEAFF. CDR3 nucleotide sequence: TGTGCCAGTACTCGAGGACTGCCTGAAGCTTTCTTT.

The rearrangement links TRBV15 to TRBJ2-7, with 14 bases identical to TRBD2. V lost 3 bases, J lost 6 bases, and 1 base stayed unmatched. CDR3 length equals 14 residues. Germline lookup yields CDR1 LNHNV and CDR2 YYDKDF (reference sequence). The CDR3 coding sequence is TGTGCCACCAGCAGGGGACTAGCGGGAGTCGAGCAGTACTTC. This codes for CATSRGLAGVEQYF.

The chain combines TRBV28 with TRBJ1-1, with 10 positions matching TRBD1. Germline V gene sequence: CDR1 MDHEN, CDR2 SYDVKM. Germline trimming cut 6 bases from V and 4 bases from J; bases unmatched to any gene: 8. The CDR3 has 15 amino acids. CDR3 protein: CASRRTGGSFTEAFF. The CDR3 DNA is TGTGCCAGCAGACGGACAGGGGGGTCATTCACTGAAGCTTTCTTT. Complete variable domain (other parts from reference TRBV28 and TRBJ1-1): DVKVTQSSRYLVKRTGEKVFLECVQDMDHENMFWYRQDPGLGLRLIYFSYDVKMKEKGDIPEGYSVSREKKERFSLILESASTNQTSMYLCASRRTGGSFTEAFFGQGTRLTVV.

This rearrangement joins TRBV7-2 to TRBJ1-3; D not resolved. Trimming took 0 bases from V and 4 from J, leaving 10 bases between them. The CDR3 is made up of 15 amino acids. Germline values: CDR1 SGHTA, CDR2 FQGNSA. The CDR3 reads CASSLAQNTGNTIYF. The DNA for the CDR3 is TGTGCCAGCAGCTTAGCTCAGAACACAGGAAACACCATATATTTT.

This CDR3 is CASGGDSRIYEQYF. CDR3 in DNA: TGTGCCAGCGGGGGGGACAGTCGGATCTACGAGCAGTACTTC. The V gene is TRBV2, the J gene TRBJ2-7; D could derive from TRBD1 or TRBD2 (7 bases each). The germline CDR1 and CDR2 sequences are SNHLY and FYNNEI. Trimming pared 8 bases from V and 3 bases from J, leaving 17 bases between. This CDR3 is 14 amino acids long.

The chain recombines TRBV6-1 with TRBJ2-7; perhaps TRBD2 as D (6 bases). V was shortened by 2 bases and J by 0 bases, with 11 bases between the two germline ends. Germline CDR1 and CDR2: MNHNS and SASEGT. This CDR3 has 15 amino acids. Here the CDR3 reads CASSEPGLISYEQYF. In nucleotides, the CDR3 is TGTGCCAGCAGTGAACCGGGACTTATCTCCTACGAGCAGTACTTC.

CDR3 nucleotides: TGTGCCAGCTCACCGGGACAGGGGGCGCCTGAAAAACTGTTTTTT. Translating gives CASSPGQGAPEKLFF. This sequence joins TRBV18 and TRBJ1-4; TRBD1 matches 12 bases. The CDR3 totals 15 residues. Losses at the gene ends were 3 bases for V and 7 bases for J; bases not matched to a gene: 3. Germline V gives CDR1 KGHSH, CDR2 LQKENI.

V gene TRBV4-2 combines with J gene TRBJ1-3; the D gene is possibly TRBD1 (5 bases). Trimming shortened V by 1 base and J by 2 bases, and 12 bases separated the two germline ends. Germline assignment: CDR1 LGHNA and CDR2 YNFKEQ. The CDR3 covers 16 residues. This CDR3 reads CASSQVSAGPGNTIYF. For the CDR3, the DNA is TGTGCCAGCAGCCAAGTCTCGGCAGGGCCTGGAAACACCATATATTTT.

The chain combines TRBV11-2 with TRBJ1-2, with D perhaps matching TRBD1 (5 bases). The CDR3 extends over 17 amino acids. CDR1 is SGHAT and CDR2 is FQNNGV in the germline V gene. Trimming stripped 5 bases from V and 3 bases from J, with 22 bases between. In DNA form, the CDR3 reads TGTGCCAGCAGCCTGTCGCCGGGACTCCCCCGAGACTATGGCTACACCTTC. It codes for CASSLSPGLPRDYGYTF. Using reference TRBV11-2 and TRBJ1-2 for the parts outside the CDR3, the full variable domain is EAGVAQSPRYKIIEKRQSVAFWCNPISGHATLYWYQQILGQGPKLLIQFQNNGVVDDSQLPKDRFSAERLKGVDSTLKIQPAKLEDSAVYLCASSLSPGLPRDYGYTFGSGTRLTVV.

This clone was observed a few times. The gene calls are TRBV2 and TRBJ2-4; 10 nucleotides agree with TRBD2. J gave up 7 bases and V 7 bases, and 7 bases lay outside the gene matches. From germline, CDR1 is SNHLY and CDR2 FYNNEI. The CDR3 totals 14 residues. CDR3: CASTGLAVGNIQYF. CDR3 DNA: TGTGCCAGCACTGGACTAGCGGTGGGGAACATTCAGTACTTC. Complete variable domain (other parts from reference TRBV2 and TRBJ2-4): EPEVTQTPSHQVTQMGQEVILRCVPISNHLYFYWYRQILGQKVEFLVSFYNNEISEKSEIFDDQFSVERPDGSNFTLKIRSTKLEDSAMYFCASTGLAVGNIQYFGAGTRLSVL.

CDR3: CASRRGGTNSPLHF. The DNA for the CDR3 is TGTGCCAGCAGAAGGGGGGGGACGAATTCACCCCTCCACTTT. The chain employs TRBV6-5 and TRBJ1-6; tentative D call: TRBD1 (6 bases). The CDR3 is 14 amino acids. Germline V gene sequence: CDR1 MNHEY, CDR2 SVGAGI. Trimming pared 6 bases from V and 7 bases from J, leaving 13 bases between.

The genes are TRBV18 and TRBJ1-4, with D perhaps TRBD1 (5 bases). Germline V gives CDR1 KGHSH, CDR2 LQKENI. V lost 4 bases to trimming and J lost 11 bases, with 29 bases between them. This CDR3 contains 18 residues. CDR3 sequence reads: CASSRYSGTNENQSKLFF. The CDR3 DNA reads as TGTGCCAGCTCACGATATTCCGGGACTAACGAAAATCAGTCGAAACTGTTTTTT.

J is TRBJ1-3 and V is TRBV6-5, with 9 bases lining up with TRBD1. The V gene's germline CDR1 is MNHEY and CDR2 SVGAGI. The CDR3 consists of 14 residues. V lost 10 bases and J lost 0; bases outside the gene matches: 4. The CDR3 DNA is TGTGCCACATCGACAGGGGGCTCTGGAAACACCATATATTTT. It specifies CATSTGGSGNTIYF.

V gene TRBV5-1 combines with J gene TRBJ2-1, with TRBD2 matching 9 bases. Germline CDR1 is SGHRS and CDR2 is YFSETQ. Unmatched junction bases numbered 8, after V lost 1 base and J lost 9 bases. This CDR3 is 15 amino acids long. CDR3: CASSLSSGRPIEQFF. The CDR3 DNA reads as TGCGCCAGCAGCTTGAGTAGCGGGAGACCGATTGAGCAGTTCTTC.

CDR3 sequence reads: CASRKGNEQYF. The CDR3 coding sequence is TGCGCCAGCAGGAAGGGGAACGAGCAGTACTTC. The V gene is TRBV10-1, the J gene TRBJ2-7; weak D call: TRBD1 (5 bases). Trimming stripped 6 bases from V and 5 bases from J, with 8 bases between. From germline, CDR1 is WNHNN and CDR2 SYGVQD (reference sequence). The CDR3 is made up of 11 amino acids.

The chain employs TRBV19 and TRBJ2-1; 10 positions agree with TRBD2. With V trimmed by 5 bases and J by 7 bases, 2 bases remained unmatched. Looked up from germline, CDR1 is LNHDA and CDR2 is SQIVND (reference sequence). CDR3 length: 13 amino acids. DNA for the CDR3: TGTGCCAGTAGTCTAGCGGGAGTTAATGAGCAGTTCTTC. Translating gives CASSLAGVNEQFF.

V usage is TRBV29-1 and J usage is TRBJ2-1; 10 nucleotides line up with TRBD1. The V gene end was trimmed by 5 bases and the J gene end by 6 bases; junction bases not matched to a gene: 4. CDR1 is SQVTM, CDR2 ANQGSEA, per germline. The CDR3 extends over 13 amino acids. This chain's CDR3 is CSVKGQGINEQFF. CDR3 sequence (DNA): TGCAGCGTTAAGGGACAGGGGATCAATGAGCAGTTCTTC.

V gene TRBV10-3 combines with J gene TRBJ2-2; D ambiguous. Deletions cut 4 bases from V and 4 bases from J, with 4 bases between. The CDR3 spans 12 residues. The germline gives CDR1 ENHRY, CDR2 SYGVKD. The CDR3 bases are TGTGCCATCAGTGGGGGCACCGGGGAGCTGTTTTTT. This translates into CAISGGTGELFF.

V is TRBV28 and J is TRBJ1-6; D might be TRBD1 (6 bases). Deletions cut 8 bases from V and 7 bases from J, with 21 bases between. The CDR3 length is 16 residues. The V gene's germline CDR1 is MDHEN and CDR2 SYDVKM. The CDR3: CASLSTGIHSNSPLHF. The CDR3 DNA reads TGTGCCAGCCTATCCACAGGGATTCATTCGAATTCACCCCTCCACTTT.

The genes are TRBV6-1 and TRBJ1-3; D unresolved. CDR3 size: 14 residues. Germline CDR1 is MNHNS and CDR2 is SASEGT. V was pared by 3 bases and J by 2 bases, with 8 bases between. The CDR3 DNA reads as TGTGCCAGCAGTGAGTCCGGTCCTGGAAACACCATATATTTT. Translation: CASSESGPGNTIYF.

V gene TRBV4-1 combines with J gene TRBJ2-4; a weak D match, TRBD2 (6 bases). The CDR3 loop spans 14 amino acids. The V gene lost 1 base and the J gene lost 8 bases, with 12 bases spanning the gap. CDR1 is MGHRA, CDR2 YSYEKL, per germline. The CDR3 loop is CASSQVGGRDIQYF. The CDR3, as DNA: TGCGCCAGCAGCCAAGTGGGGGGAAGGGACATTCAGTACTTC.

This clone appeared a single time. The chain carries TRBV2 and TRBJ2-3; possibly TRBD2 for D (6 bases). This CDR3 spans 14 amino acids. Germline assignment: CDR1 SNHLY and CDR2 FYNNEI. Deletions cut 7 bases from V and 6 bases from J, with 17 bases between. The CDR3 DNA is TGTGCCAGCAATTGGGGAGGAGGAGGGGATACGCAGTATTTT. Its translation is CASNWGGGGDTQYF.

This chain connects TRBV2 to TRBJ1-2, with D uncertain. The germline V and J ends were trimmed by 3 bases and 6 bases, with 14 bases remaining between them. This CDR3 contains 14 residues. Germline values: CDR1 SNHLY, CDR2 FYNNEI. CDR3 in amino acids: CASSERGVTNGYTF. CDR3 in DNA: TGTGCCAGCAGTGAGCGCGGGGTCACTAATGGCTACACCTTC.

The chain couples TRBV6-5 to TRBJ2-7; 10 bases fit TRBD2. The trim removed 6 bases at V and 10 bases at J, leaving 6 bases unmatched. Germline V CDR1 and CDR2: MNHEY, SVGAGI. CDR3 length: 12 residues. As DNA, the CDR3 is TGTGCCAGCAGCCCAAGCGGGAGGGAACAGTACTTC. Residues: CASSPSGREQYF.